These 3 T cell receptor beta chains came from one sample sequenced in a study of cytotoxic CD8 clonotypes in ibrutinib-treated CLL. This table comes from immunoSEQ multiplex PCR, and its TCRdb copy is limited to in-frame clones, with some not included. Of around 150,000 clones in the sample, 70% to 85% are singletons; the top ten hold roughly 2%. The material sequenced was PBMCs, taken after 12 months of ibrutinib treatment. These receptors were taken from a human donor with chronic lymphocytic leukemia.

V usage is TRBV7-2 and J usage is TRBJ2-7; 14 bases map to TRBD2. V shed 5 bases, J shed 7 bases, and the junction held 19 bases outside the gene matches. CDR1 is SGHTA and CDR2 is FQGNSA in the germline V gene. This CDR3 has 19 residues. The CDR3 sequence is CASSGRLAGGPLGVWEQYF. The CDR3 coding sequence is TGTGCCAGCAGCGGCAGACTAGCGGGAGGGCCTTTGGGGGTGTGGGAGCAGTACTTC. The full variable domain, with the rest looked up from reference TRBV7-2 and TRBJ2-7, is GAGVSQSPSNKVTEKGKDVELRCDPISGHTALYWYRQSLGQGLEFLIYFQGNSAPDKSGLPSDRFSAERTGGSVSTLTIQRTQQEDSAVYLCASSGRLAGGPLGVWEQYFGPGTRLTVT.

The V call is TRBV6-1, the J call TRBJ1-1; D uncertain. The CDR3 is made up of 13 amino acids. CDR1 and CDR2 from the germline V gene are MNHNS and SASEGT. Trimming removed 7 bases from V and 5 bases from J, with 14 bases in between. The CDR3 protein is CASMGQFGTEAFF. The CDR3 DNA sequence: TGTGCCAGCATGGGTCAGTTTGGGACTGAAGCTTTCTTT.

This rearrangement joins TRBV29-1 to TRBJ1-1; D may be TRBD1 (6 bases). The ends were cut back, 0 bases at V and 10 bases at J, with 15 bases in the middle. This CDR3 spans 13 amino acids. Germline CDR1 is SQVTM and CDR2 is ANQGSEA. The DNA for the CDR3 is TGCAGCGTTGAAGATCTCCGGGGGCCCGGAGCTTTCTTT. Protein product: CSVEDLRGPGAFF. Full variable domain (missing parts from reference TRBV29-1 and TRBJ1-1): SAVISQKPSRDICQRGTSLTIQCQVDSQVTMMFWYRQQPGQSLTLIATANQGSEATYESGFVIDKFPISRPNLTFSTLTVSNMSPEDSSIYLCSVEDLRGPGAFFGQGTRLTVV.